This entry lists 23 T cell receptor beta chains sequenced from one sample in a study of blood T cell repertoires in COVID-19. The repertoire was sequenced with immunoSEQ multiplex PCR; TCRdb's copy has only in-frame clones and lacks some. The sample comprises fewer than 250,000 clones, around 80% of which are singletons, and roughly 5.5% rests with the top ten. What was sequenced was peripheral blood. The receptors derive from a human donor in a cohort sampled during active COVID-19.

The chain links TRBV6-6 to TRBJ1-1; D remains ambiguous. Germline assignment: CDR1 MNHNY and CDR2 SVGAGI (reference sequence). The V end was cut by 9 bases, the J end by 4 bases, with 18 bases between. The CDR3 totals 14 residues. CDR3 nucleotides: TGTGCCAGTAGACTGCTGGAGGAGAGCACTGAAGCTTTCTTT. Protein sequence: CASRLLEESTEAFF.

The V gene is TRBV3-1 (or the pseudogene TRBV3-2), the J gene TRBJ2-3; perhaps TRBD1 as D (6 bases). Germline CDR1 reads LGHDT; CDR2 reads YNNKEL (reference sequence). The V and J ends lost 5 bases and 1 base respectively, with 13 bases between them. The CDR3 has 15 amino acids. The CDR3 reads CASSETGRGTDTQYF. For the CDR3, the DNA is TGTGCCAGCAGCGAAACAGGGCGGGGCACAGATACGCAGTATTTT.

The CDR3, as DNA: TGTGCCTGGAGAGTGTCGGGTGAAGAGACCCAGTACTTC. Translating it yields CAWRVSGEETQYF. The chain is built from TRBV30 and TRBJ2-5; D remains unclear. Trimming took off 3 bases at V and 3 bases at J, with 11 bases between the two ends. There are 13 residues in the CDR3. Germline V gene lookup returns CDR1 GTSNPN and CDR2 SVGIG (reference sequence).

The table lists this clone with a count of one. The J gene is TRBJ2-1, the V gene TRBV20-1; D may be TRBD1 (6 bases). Germline CDR1 DFQATT, CDR2 SNEGSKA (reference sequence). Trimming stripped 6 bases from V and 9 bases from J, with 12 bases between. The length of the CDR3 is 11 residues. The CDR3 DNA reads as TGCAGTGCCCTAGGACAGACTGAGCAGTTCTTC. It specifies CSALGQTEQFF.

V usage is TRBV6-5 and J usage is TRBJ2-5; tentative D call: TRBD1 (6 bases). The CDR3 extends over 13 amino acids. V shed 6 bases and J shed 2 bases, with 10 bases lying between them. Germline CDR1 is MNHEY and CDR2 is SVGAGI. For the CDR3, the DNA is TGTGCCAGCAGGAAGGGGGTACAAGAGACCCAGTACTTC. This translates into CASRKGVQETQYF.

The V call is TRBV28, the J call TRBJ2-7, with TRBD1 matching over 8 bases. Germline CDR1 reads MDHEN; CDR2 reads SYDVKM. Germline trimming cut 5 bases from V and 0 bases from J; bases unmatched to any gene: 6. This CDR3 has 15 residues. The CDR3 is CASSLWTGSSYEQYF. CDR3 bases: TGTGCCAGCAGTCTCTGGACAGGGAGCTCCTACGAGCAGTACTTC.

The chain joins TRBV6-6 to TRBJ2-1, with 10 positions matching TRBD2. In germline, CDR1 is MNHNY, CDR2 SVGAGI (reference sequence). The junction had 8 bases not matched to a gene; V was cut back by 6 bases and J by 9 bases. This CDR3 contains 14 residues. In DNA form, the CDR3 reads TGTGCCAGCAGGGAGAGCGGGGGGGCTGGTGAGCAGTTCTTC. Translated, it gives CASRESGGAGEQFF.

The chain couples TRBV19 to TRBJ2-3; 10 nucleotides match TRBD1. CDR3 length: 17 residues. J gave up 4 bases and V 2 bases, and 9 bases lay outside the gene matches. Germline V CDR1 and CDR2: LNHDA, SQIVND (reference sequence). CDR3 sequence: CASSIRGRQGAADTQYF. For the CDR3, the DNA is TGTGCCAGTAGTATAAGGGGGAGACAGGGGGCGGCAGATACGCAGTATTTT.

The CDR3 region is CASSEQGASNTGELFF. The CDR3 nucleotides are TGTGCCAGCAGTGAACAGGGGGCGTCGAACACCGGGGAGCTGTTTTTT. The chain uses TRBV6-4 and TRBJ2-2, with 9 nucleotides matching TRBD1. The trim removed 3 bases at V and 0 bases at J, leaving 2 bases unmatched. The CDR3 is 16 amino acids. CDR1 and CDR2 from the germline V gene are MRHNA and SNTAGT.

The gene calls are TRBV7-9 and TRBJ2-3; D is unclear. V lost 2 bases and J lost 7, with 7 bases in between. Looked up from germline, CDR1 is SEHNR and CDR2 is FQNEAQ (reference sequence). The CDR3 loop spans 12 amino acids. The chain's CDR3 is CASSLIHYTQYF. The DNA of the CDR3 is TGTGCCAGCAGCTTAATTCATTATACGCAGTATTTT.

V is TRBV12-5 and J is TRBJ1-2, with D unclear. Trimming removed 5 bases at V and 4 bases at J, with 14 bases between. Germline values: CDR1 LGHNT, CDR2 FRNRAP. This CDR3 has 14 residues. The CDR3 sequence is CASGITQALYGYTF. For the CDR3, the DNA is TGTGCTAGTGGTATAACGCAGGCCCTCTATGGCTACACCTTC. Full variable domain (missing parts from reference TRBV12-5 and TRBJ1-2): DARVTQTPRHKVTEMGQEVTMRCQPILGHNTVFWYRQTMMQGLELLAYFRNRAPLDDSGMPKDRFSAEMPDATLATLKIQPSEPRDSAVYFCASGITQALYGYTFGSGTRLTVV.

The chain has TRBV7-8 and TRBJ1-1; 7 positions agree with TRBD1. The CDR3 spans 14 residues. V dropped 5 bases and J dropped 1; count of bases not matched to a gene: 4. Germline V gene lookup returns CDR1 SGHVS and CDR2 FQNEAQ. The CDR3 region is CASSRGQKNTEAFF. The CDR3 DNA reads as TGTGCCAGCAGCCGGGGACAGAAGAACACTGAAGCTTTCTTT. Filled out from reference TRBV7-8 and TRBJ1-1, the complete variable domain reads GAGVSQSPRYKVAKRGQDVALRCDPISGHVSLFWYQQALGQGPEFLTYFQNEAQLDKSGLPSDRFFAERPEGSVSTLKIQRTQQEDSAVYLCASSRGQKNTEAFFGQGTRLTVV.

The chain joins TRBV19 to TRBJ2-6; 8 bases agree with TRBD1. Germline CDR1 reads LNHDA; CDR2 reads SQIVND (reference sequence). V dropped 3 bases and J dropped 0; count of bases not matched to a gene: 7. The length of the CDR3 is 18 residues. For the CDR3, the DNA is TGTGCCAGTAGTATTTCGGCAGGGGGCGCCTCTGGGGCCAACGTCCTGACTTTC. This encodes CASSISAGGASGANVLTF.

The rearrangement uses TRBV7-9 and TRBJ1-1; 7 bases agree with TRBD1. Germline-derived CDR1 and CDR2 are SEHNR and FQNEAQ (reference sequence). Trimming took 4 bases from V and 1 from J; bases not matched to a gene: 9. The CDR3 runs 16 residues. The CDR3 loop reads CASSSSGQVENTEAFF. The CDR3 DNA sequence: TGTGCCAGCAGCTCCAGCGGACAGGTCGAGAACACTGAAGCTTTCTTT.

The table lists this clone with a few counts. The chain uses TRBV3-1 (or the pseudogene TRBV3-2) and TRBJ1-3, with D uncertain. Germline assignment: CDR1 LGHDT and CDR2 YNNKEL (reference sequence). The CDR3 has 17 amino acids. V was clipped by 0 bases and J by 7 bases, with 19 bases between them. The CDR3 bases are TGTGCCAGCAGCCAAGAGGTGTTCGGGAACAGCGGGAACACCATATATTTT. Translated, it gives CASSQEVFGNSGNTIYF.

A remark on this clone: Other DNA sequences in this sample translate to the same CDR3. This chain uses TRBV5-1 with TRBJ2-1; TRBD1 agrees at 9 bases. Per the germline V gene, CDR1 is SGHRS and CDR2 is YFSETQ. V lost 0 bases to trimming and J lost 1 base; unmatched junction nucleotides: 2. The length of the CDR3 is 16 residues. The CDR3 DNA reads as TGCGCCAGCAGCTTGGCGGGACAGGGTTCCTACAATGAGCAGTTCTTC. As protein: CASSLAGQGSYNEQFF.

The rearrangement links TRBV5-1 to TRBJ1-1, with a weak D call TRBD1 (6 bases). V was shortened by 4 bases and J by 0 bases, with 16 bases between the two germline ends. The CDR3 is made up of 16 amino acids. Germline lookup yields CDR1 SGHRS and CDR2 YFSETQ. CDR3 amino acids: CASSPEGQHLNTEAFF. The CDR3 DNA is TGCGCCAGCAGCCCCGAAGGACAGCATTTGAACACTGAAGCTTTCTTT. The whole variable domain, remainder taken from reference TRBV5-1 and TRBJ1-1, is KAGVTQTPRYLIKTRGQQVTLSCSPISGHRSVSWYQQTPGQGLQFLFEYFSETQRNKGNFPGRFSGRQFSNSRSEMNVSTLELGDSALYLCASSPEGQHLNTEAFFGQGTRLTVV.

This clone was counted once. This chain uses TRBV6-2 or TRBV6-3 with TRBJ1-2; D unresolved. Trimming stripped 3 bases from V and 3 bases from J, with 5 bases between. The CDR3 has 12 amino acids. Looked up from germline, CDR1 is MNHEY and CDR2 is SVGEGT. The CDR3, as DNA: TGTGCCAGCAGTTATGGAGACTATGGCTACACCTTC. Its translation: CASSYGDYGYTF.

The chain combines TRBV4-1 with TRBJ2-1; D may be TRBD1 (6 bases). CDR3 length: 13 amino acids. Germline CDR1 reads MGHRA; CDR2 reads YSYEKL. V gave up 3 bases and J gave up 12 bases, with 15 bases separating them. Here the CDR3 reads CASSQVGQSGQFF. Written as DNA, the CDR3 is TGCGCCAGCAGCCAGGTTGGACAGTCGGGGCAGTTCTTC.

This chain uses TRBV7-2 with TRBJ2-7, with 12 nucleotides matching TRBD1. The J segment lost 5 bases and the V segment lost 5 bases, leaving 13 bases of the junction unmatched. Germline CDR1 is SGHTA and CDR2 is FQGNSA. This CDR3 is built from 17 residues. In DNA, the CDR3 is TGTGCCAGCAGCCAGCTGGGAGCGGGACAGGGGGCTGACGAGCAGTACTTC. Its translation: CASSQLGAGQGADEQYF.

The count of this clone is one. The V call is TRBV14, the J call TRBJ2-2, with 10 bases lining up with TRBD1. The germline CDR1 and CDR2 sequences are SGHDN and FVKESK. V was clipped by 0 bases and J by 7 bases; unmatched bases: 11. CDR3 length: 18 residues. Here the CDR3 reads CASSQDISDRGYIGELFF. The CDR3 DNA follows: TGTGCCAGCAGCCAAGATATTTCGGACAGGGGGTATATCGGGGAGCTGTTTTTT.

The rearrangement joins TRBV11-2 to TRBJ2-3, with 11 bases identical to TRBD2. V lost 6 bases to trimming and J lost 2 bases; unmatched junction nucleotides: 4. Germline CDR1 and CDR2: SGHAT and FQNNGV. The CDR3 covers 15 residues. CDR3 DNA: TGTGCCAGCAGTTTTAGCGGGGGGGCCACAGATACGCAGTATTTT. Translation gives CASSFSGGATDTQYF.

The gene calls are TRBV24-1 and TRBJ2-3; D uncertain. From germline, CDR1 is KGHDR and CDR2 SFDVKD. The CDR3 totals 16 residues. V was trimmed by 3 bases and J by 0 bases, leaving 12 bases between them. The CDR3 loop is CATSDLQFSSTDTQYF. CDR3 nucleotides: TGTGCCACCAGTGATCTACAGTTTTCTAGCACAGATACGCAGTATTTT.